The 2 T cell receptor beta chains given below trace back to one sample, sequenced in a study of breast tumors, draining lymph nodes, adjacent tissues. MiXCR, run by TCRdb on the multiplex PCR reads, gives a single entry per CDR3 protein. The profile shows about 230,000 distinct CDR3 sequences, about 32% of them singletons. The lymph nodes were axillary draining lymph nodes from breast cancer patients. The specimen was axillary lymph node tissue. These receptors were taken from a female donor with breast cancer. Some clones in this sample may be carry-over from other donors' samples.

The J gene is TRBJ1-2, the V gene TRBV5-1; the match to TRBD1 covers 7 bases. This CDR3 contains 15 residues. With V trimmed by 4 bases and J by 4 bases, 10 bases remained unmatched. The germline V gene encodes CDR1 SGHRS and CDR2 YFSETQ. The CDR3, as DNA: TGCGCCAGCAGCGAAGGGACAGTTTATATCTATGGCTACACCTTC. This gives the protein CASSEGTVYIYGYTF.

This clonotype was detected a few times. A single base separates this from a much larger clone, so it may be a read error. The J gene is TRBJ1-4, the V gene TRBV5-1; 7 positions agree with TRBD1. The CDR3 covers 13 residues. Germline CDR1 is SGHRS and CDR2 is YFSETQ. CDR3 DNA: TGCGCCAGCAGGTTCCAGGGGGGTGAAAACCTGTTTTTT. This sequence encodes CASRFQGGENLFF.